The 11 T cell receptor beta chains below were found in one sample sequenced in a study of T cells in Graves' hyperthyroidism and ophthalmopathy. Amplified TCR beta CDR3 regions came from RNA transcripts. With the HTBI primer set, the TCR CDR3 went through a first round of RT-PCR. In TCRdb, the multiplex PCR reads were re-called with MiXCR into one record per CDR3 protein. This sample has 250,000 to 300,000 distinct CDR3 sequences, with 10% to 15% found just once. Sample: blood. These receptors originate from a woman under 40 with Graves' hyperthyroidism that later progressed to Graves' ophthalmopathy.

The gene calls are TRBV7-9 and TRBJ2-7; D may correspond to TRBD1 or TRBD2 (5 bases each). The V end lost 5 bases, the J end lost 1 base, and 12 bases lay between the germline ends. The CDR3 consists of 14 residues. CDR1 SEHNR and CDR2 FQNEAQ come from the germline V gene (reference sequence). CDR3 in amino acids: CASSQPGRSYEQYF. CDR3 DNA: TGTGCCAGCAGCCAGCCAGGGAGATCCTACGAGCAGTACTTC.

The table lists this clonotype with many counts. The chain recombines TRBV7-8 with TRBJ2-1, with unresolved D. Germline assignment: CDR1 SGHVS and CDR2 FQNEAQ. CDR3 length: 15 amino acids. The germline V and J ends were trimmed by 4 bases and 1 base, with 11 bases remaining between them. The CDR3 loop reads CASSSAVGSYNEQFF. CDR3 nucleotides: TGTGCCAGCAGCTCCGCCGTAGGGTCCTACAATGAGCAGTTCTTC. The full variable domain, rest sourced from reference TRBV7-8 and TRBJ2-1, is GAGVSQSPRYKVAKRGQDVALRCDPISGHVSLFWYQQALGQGPEFLTYFQNEAQLDKSGLPSDRFFAERPEGSVSTLKIQRTQQEDSAVYLCASSSAVGSYNEQFFGPGTRLTVL.

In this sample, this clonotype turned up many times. The CDR3 region is CAWRPDSAGELFF. The DNA for the CDR3 is TGTGCCTGGAGACCCGACTCCGCCGGGGAGCTGTTTTTT. The V gene is TRBV30, the J gene TRBJ2-2; D is unresolved. The CDR3 consists of 13 residues. Trimming shortened V by 3 bases and J by 6 bases, and 11 bases separated the two germline ends. CDR1 is GTSNPN, CDR2 SVGIG, per germline (reference sequence). Full variable domain (missing parts from reference TRBV30 and TRBJ2-2): SQTIHQWPATLVQPVGSPLSLECTVEGTSNPNLYWYRQAAGRGLQLLFYSVGIGQISSEVPQNLSASRPQDRQFILSSKKLLLSDSGFYLCAWRPDSAGELFFGEGSRLTVL.

Here the CDR3 reads CSARDRRGGTYNEQFF. In nucleotides, the CDR3 is TGCAGTGCTAGAGATCGCCGGGGGGGTACCTACAATGAGCAGTTCTTC. The chain employs TRBV20-1 and TRBJ2-1, with 8 bases lining up with TRBD2. J was trimmed by 2 bases and V by 0 bases; bases with no gene match: 6. The CDR3 totals 16 residues. Germline V lookup: CDR1 DFQATT, CDR2 SNEGSKA (reference sequence).

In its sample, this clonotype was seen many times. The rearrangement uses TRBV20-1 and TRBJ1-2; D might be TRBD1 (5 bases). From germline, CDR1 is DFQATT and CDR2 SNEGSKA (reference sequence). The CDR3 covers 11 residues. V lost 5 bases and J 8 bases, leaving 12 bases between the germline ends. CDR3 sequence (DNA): TGCAGTGCTTATGACAGTTACGGCTACACCTTC. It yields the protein CSAYDSYGYTF.

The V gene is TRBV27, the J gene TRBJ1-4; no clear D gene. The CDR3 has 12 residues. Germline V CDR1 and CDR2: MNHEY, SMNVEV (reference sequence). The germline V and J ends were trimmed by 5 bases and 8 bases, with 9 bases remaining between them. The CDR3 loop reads CASSESREKLFF. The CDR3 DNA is TGTGCCAGCAGTGAGTCCAGGGAAAAACTGTTTTTT.

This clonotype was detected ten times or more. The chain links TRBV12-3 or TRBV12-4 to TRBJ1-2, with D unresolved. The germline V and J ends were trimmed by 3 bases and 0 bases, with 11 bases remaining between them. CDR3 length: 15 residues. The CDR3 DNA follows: TGTGCCAGCAGTTTCGAGAGTTACACTAACTATGGCTACACCTTC. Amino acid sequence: CASSFESYTNYGYTF.

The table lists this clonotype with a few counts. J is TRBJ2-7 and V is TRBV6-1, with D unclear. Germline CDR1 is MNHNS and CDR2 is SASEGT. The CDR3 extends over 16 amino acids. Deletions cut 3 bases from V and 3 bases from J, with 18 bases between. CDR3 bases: TGTGCCAGCAGTGACCCGACCGTACGCCTCCGCTACGAGCAGTACTTC. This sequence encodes CASSDPTVRLRYEQYF.

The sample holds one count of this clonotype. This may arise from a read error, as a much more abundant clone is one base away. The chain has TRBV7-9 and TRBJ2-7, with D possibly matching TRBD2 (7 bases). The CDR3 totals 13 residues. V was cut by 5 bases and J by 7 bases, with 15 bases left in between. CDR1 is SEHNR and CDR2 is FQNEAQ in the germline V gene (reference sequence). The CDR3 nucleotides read TGTGCCAGCAGCCCCAGGGGAGGGATGGAGCAGTACTTC. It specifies CASSPRGGMEQYF.

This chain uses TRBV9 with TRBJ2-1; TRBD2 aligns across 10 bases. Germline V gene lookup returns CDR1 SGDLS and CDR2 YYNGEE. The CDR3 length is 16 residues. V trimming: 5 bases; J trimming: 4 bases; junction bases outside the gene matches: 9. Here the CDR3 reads CASSAPSGSAYNEQFF. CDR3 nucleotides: TGTGCCAGCAGTGCCCCTAGCGGGAGCGCTTACAATGAGCAGTTCTTC.

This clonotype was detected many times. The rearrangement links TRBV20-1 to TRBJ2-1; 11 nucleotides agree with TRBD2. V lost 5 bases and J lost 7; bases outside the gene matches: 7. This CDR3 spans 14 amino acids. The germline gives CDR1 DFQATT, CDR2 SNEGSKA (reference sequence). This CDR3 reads CSALTSGSSNEQFF. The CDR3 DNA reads TGCAGTGCTTTAACTAGCGGGAGTTCAAATGAGCAGTTCTTC.